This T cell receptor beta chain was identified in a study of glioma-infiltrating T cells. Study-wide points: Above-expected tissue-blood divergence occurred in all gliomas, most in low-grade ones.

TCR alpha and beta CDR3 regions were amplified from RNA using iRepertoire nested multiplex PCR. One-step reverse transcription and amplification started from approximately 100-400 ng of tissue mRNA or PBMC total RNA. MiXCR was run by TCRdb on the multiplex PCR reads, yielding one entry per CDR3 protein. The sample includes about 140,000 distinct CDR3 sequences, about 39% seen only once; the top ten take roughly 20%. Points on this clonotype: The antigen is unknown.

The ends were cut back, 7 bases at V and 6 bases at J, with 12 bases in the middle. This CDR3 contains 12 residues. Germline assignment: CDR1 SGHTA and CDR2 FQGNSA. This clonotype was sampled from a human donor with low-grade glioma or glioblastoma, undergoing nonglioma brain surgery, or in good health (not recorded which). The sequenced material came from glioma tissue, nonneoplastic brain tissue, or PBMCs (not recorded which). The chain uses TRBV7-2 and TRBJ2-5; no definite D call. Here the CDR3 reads CASTLGSQTQYF. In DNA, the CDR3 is TGTGCCAGCACCCTAGGGTCGCAGACCCAGTACTTC.